Presented here are 5 T cell receptor beta chains from one specimen sequenced in a study of PD-1 blockade in classical Hodgkin lymphoma. Time point in this sample: cycle 4 day 1 (C4D1), after 5 to 7 weeks of nivolumab. All patients relapsed after autologous stem cell transplantation, and brentuximab vedotin exposure varied. Applied to thawed PBMCs, magnetic negative selection was the method used to isolate CD8+ T cells. Sequencing was performed with immunoSEQ multiplex PCR; in TCRdb, only in-frame clones are kept and a portion is missing. The table has 2,500 to 3,000 clones, 70% seen once; the top ten hold approximately 70%. This specimen was CD8+ T cells from blood, taken before the fourth cycle of nivolumab. Receptors were obtained from a human donor with classical Hodgkin lymphoma.

This clone rates as large. This chain joins TRBV6-5 and TRBJ2-3, with D possibly being TRBD1 or TRBD2 (5 bases each). This CDR3 comprises 14 residues. Trimming took off 5 bases at V and 6 bases at J, with 15 bases between the two ends. CDR1 MNHEY and CDR2 SVGAGI come from the germline V gene. The CDR3 sequence is CASSPGTPADTQYF. CDR3 nucleotide sequence: TGTGCCAGCAGTCCCGGGACCCCGGCGGATACGCAGTATTTT.

The chain recombines TRBV19 with TRBJ2-7; D is unclear. V was pared by 7 bases and J by 4 bases, with 8 bases between. There are 11 residues in the CDR3. CDR1 is LNHDA and CDR2 is SQIVND in the germline V gene (reference sequence). The chain's CDR3 is CASTDGYEQYF. The CDR3 bases are TGTGCCAGTACGGATGGTTACGAGCAGTACTTC.

The chain uses TRBV19 and TRBJ2-2; TRBD1 aligns across 7 bases. The V gene end was trimmed by 3 bases and the J gene end by 5 bases; junction bases not matched to a gene: 15. CDR1 and CDR2 from the germline V gene are LNHDA and SQIVND (reference sequence). This CDR3 is built from 18 residues. The CDR3: CASSMRQGSEMKTGELFF. CDR3 in DNA: TGTGCCAGTAGTATGCGACAGGGATCGGAGATGAAAACCGGGGAGCTGTTTTTT.

J is TRBJ2-1 and V is TRBV5-5; D ambiguous. V was shortened by 4 bases and J by 5 bases, with 7 bases between the two germline ends. The CDR3 consists of 12 residues. Germline V gene lookup returns CDR1 SGHKS and CDR2 YYEKEE (reference sequence). The DNA of the CDR3 is TGTGCCAGCAGCGGGTGGGACAATGAGCAGTTCTTC. Translated: CASSGWDNEQFF.

J is TRBJ2-2 and V is TRBV11-2; D is undetermined. This CDR3 has 15 amino acids. CDR1 SGHAT and CDR2 FQNNGV come from the germline V gene. V lost 2 bases and J lost 3, with 10 bases in between. Written as DNA, the CDR3 is TGTGCCAGCAGCTTAAGGCGAGATTACACCGGGGAGCTGTTTTTT. This translates into CASSLRRDYTGELFF.